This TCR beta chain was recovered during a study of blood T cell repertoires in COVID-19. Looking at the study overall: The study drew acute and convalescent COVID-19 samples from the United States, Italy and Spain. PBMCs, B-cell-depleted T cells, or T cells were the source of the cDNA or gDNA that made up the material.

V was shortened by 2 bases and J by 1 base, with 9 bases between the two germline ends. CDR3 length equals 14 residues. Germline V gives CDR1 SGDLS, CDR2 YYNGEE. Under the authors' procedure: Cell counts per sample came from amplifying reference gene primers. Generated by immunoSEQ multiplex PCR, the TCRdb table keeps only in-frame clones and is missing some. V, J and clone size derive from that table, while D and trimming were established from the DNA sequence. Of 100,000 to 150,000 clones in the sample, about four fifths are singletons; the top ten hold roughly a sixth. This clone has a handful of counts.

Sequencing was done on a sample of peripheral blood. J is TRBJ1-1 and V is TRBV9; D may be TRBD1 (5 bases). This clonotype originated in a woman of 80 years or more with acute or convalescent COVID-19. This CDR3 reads CASSVEGENTEAFF. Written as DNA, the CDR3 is TGTGCCAGCAGCGTCGAAGGGGAGAACACTGAAGCTTTCTTT.